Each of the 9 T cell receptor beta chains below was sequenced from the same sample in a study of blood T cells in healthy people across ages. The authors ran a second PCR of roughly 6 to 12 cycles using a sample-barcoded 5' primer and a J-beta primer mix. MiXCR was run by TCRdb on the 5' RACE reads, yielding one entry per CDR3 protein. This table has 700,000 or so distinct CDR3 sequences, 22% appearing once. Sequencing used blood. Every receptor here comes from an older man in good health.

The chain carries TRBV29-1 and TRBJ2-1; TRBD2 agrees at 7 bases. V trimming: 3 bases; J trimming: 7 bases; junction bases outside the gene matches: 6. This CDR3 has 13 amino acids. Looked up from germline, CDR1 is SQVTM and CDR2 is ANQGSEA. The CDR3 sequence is CSVEAGVGNEQFF. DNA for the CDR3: TGCAGCGTTGAGGCGGGAGTAGGAAATGAGCAGTTCTTC.

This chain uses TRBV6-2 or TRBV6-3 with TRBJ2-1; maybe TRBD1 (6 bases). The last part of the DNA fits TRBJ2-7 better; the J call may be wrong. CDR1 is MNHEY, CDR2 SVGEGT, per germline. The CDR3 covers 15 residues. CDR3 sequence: CASRPTIQGSYEQYV. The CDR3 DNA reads TGTGCCAGCAGGCCTACTATACAGGGCTCCTACGAGCAGTACGTC.

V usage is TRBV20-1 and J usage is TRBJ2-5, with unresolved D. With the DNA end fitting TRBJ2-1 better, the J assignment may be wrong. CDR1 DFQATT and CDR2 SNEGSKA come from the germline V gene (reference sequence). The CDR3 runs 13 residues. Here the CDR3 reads CSATRTLTHEQFF. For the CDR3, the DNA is TGCAGTGCTACGAGGACCCTGACTCATGAGCAGTTCTTC.

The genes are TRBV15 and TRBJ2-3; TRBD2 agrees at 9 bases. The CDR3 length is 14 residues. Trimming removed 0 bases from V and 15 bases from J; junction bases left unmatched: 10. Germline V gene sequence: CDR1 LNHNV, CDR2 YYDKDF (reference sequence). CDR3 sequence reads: CATSRDSGRRGGYF. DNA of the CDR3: TGTGCCACCAGCAGAGATAGCGGGAGACGAGGGGGATATTTT.

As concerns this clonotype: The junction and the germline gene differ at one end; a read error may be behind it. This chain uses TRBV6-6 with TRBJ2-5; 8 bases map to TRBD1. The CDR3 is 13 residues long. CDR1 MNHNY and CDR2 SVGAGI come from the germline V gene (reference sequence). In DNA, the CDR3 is TGTGCCAGCCGACAGGGGTATGGGGAGATCCAGTACTTC. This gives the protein CASRQGYGEIQYF.

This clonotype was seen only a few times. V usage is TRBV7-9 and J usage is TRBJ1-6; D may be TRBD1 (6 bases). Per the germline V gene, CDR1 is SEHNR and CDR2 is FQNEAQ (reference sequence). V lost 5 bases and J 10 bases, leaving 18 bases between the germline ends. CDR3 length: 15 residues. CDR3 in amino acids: CASSRTEGRSSPLHF. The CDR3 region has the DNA TGTGCCAGCAGCAGGACAGAAGGGCGATCCTCACCCCTCCACTTT.

The chain's CDR3 is CASSPDAQALSGYTF. The CDR3 nucleotides read TGTGCCAGCTCACCAGATGCACAGGCGCTTTCAGGCTACACCTTC. V and J are TRBV18 and TRBJ1-2; D is possibly TRBD1 (5 bases). V lost 2 bases, J lost 8 bases, and 18 bases lay in between. The CDR3 spans 15 residues. CDR1 is KGHSH, CDR2 LQKENI, per germline.

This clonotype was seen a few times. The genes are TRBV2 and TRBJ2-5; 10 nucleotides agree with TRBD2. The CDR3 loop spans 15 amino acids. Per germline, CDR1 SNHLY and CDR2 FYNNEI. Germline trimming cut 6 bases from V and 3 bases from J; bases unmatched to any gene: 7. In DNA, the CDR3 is TGTGCCAGCAGGCGCAGGACTAGCGGAGAAGAGACCCAGTACTTC. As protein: CASRRRTSGEETQYF.

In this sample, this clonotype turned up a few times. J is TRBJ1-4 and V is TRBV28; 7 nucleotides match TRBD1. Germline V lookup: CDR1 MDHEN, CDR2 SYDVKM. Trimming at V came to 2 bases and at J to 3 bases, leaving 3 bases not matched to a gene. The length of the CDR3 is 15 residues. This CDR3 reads CASSLTGAANEKLFF. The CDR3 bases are TGTGCCAGCAGTTTAACAGGGGCTGCTAATGAAAAACTGTTTTTT.